This TCR beta chain was captured in a study of vaccination and CD4 T cells after COVID-19 (dated by TCRdb to between 2022 and 2023). Looking at the study overall: SARS-CoV-2 positivity had been established in the convalescent patients by nasal swab PCR, and mild disease was recorded in nine or ten of these patients and severe disease in one. The time from the second vaccine dose to post-vaccine blood sampling had a median of roughly 77 days and ranged from about 12 to 241 days. Post-COVID blood samples were collected from convalescent patients a median of around 100 days after diagnosis, with a range of roughly 30 to 161 days. In the convalescent cohort there were six males and four females, among whom were two Hispanic individuals, seven Caucasians, two Asians and one multiracial person. Two doses of either the Pfizer-BioNTech BNT162b2 vaccine (n=8) or the Moderna mRNA-1273 vaccine (n=2) were administered to participants. The spike-specific CD4+ TCR repertoire was compared before and after mRNA vaccination in about nine COVID-19 convalescent patients and a handful of infection-naive healthy vaccine recipients. In control cultures, a CEFX viral epitope pool was used as positive control, an HIV-1 Nef peptide pool was used as negative control, or no peptide was added. The cultures were stimulated with overlapping spike peptide pools from SARS-CoV-2 and from the common cold coronaviruses HCoV-NL63, HCoV-OC43 and HCoV-229E.

Per the publication, the treatment or condition label means: roughly 11-day PBMC culture with coronavirus spike peptide pools or control peptides (ViraFEST assay). The study used the ViraFEST assay, which expanded antigen-specific T cells with peptide pools and then identified expanded clonotypes by TCR sequencing. Positive SARS-CoV-2 PCR tests in the convalescent patients dated from March to December 2020, before Alpha, Beta and Delta variants emerged in the United States. PBMCs were cultured at a few million per well in IMDM supplemented with approximately 4.7% human AB serum and 8 to 10 IU/ml IL-2, with around 10 ug/ml peptide pools added. On days 3 and 7, half of the culture medium was replaced with fresh IL-2-containing medium. CD4+ T cells were isolated after approximately ten days of culture through negative selection using the EasySep CD4+ T cell isolation kit. Ficoll-Paque Plus gradient centrifugation was used to isolate PBMCs from whole blood, and the isolated PBMCs were then either used fresh or cryopreserved at -140C. Triplicate wells were generally used for each culture condition.

Points the paper makes about the study in general: Among the post-vaccine SARS-CoV-2-reactive clones in convalescent patients, a median 86.3% showed up only after vaccination, which suggests vaccine-specific priming. Of the vaccine-specific clones found in convalescent patients, nearly all (304 of 307) were mono-reactive for SARS-CoV-2 spike instead of being cross-reactive with common cold coronaviruses. The study included relatively few convalescent patients and did not analyze early timepoints after natural infection. Although the median number of SARS-CoV-2-reactive clonotypes went up from roughly 19 after infection to 38 after vaccination, the increase was not significant.

This clonotype was observed a single time. No antigen is known for it. Base-call qualities are not available, and no considerably larger clone is one nucleotide away. One read gives only weak evidence. The CDR3 goes from the cysteine to the phenylalanine over 13 residues. Here the CDR3 DNA is all that survives: 39 bases in frame from base 1. V was cut back by 2 bases and J by 7 bases, leaving a gap of 11 bases between them. Looking up the germline V gene yields CDR1 SGHTA and CDR2 FQGNSA. The library was built by means of PCR. TCR sequencing of DNA from cultured CD4+ T cells used the Oncomine TCR Beta short-read assay at the Johns Hopkins FTIC core. The QIAamp micro DNA kit was used to extract genomic DNA from the cultured CD4+ T cells. Oncomine TCR Beta libraries from cultured CD4+ T cells were pooled using unique dual indexes and sequenced on an Illumina iSeq 100. Per the original workflow: Non-productive sequences were removed, and CDR3s that did not start with C, did not end with F or W, or were shorter than 7 amino acids were discarded. The MANAFEST web application identified antigen-specific clonotypes by comparing peptide-stimulated wells against reference wells and other culture wells. An FDR below 0.05, an odds ratio above 5, and a productive frequency above 0.1% in at least two of three replicate wells were required for clones to be considered positive. Clonotypes that were significantly expanded in both SARS-CoV-2 spike wells and at least one common cold coronavirus spike condition were defined as cross-reactive. Using R version 3.6.1, CDR3 homology was evaluated through Levenshtein distances (stringdist) along with unrooted phylogenetic trees (ape). In-frame beta chains were kept once TCRdb had trimmed the public reads at Q25 with fastp and called clones with MiXCR. Here each entry gathers all rows of one CDR3 protein and keeps the most common genes and DNA. V and J calls and clone size were set by TCRdb, not the authors. In all, the sample holds 9,500 to 10,000 distinct CDR3 sequences, and more than 35% of those were seen once. More than 15% of the sample goes to the ten largest clones.

The TCR originated in a human donor who had recovered from COVID-19. The V and J genes are TRBV7-2 and TRBJ1-1; the D gene cannot be named for sure. The source material was CD4+ T cells from blood, cultured in vitro. The CDR3 protein is CASSLLGSHEAFF. The nucleotide sequence reads as follows: TGTGCCAGCAGCTTATTGGGTTCCCATGAAGCTTTCTTT.